This TCR beta chain is from a study of blood T cell repertoires in COVID-19. With V trimmed by 6 bases and J by 1 base, 1 base remained unmatched. The CDR3 length is 14 residues. Germline V lookup: CDR1 SGHNT, CDR2 YYREEE (reference sequence). Some clones are missing from TCRdb's copy, which holds only in-frame ones; the method was immunoSEQ multiplex PCR. The table includes about 130,000 clones, around 89% detected once. During active infection, Seattle patients enrolled and were then monitored through disease. Sequences were obtained from peripheral blood. The rearrangement uses TRBV5-4 and TRBJ2-3, with TRBD2 matching over 11 bases. The TCR was taken from a man in his fifties or sixties with COVID-19, enrolled during active disease. CDR3 in amino acids: CASNSGGGTDTQYF. CDR3 sequence (DNA): TGTGCCAGCAATAGCGGGGGGGGCACAGATACGCAGTATTTT.